Sequencing of this T cell receptor beta chain was carried out in a study of technical replicates of blood from several donors. Produced via immunoSEQ multiplex PCR; TCRdb's table is partial and in-frame only. The sample has 64,000 or so clones; around 85% are singletons. This clone turned up a few times. The specimen sequenced was PBMCs. The receptor was isolated from a human donor in good health. Some clones in this sample may be carry-over from other donors' samples.

The CDR3 DNA reads as TGCGCCAGCAGCCCAAGCTCCTGGGCGTGGGGCTACACCTTC. This codes for CASSPSSWAWGYTF. The rearrangement uses TRBV5-1 and TRBJ1-2, with D hard to call. The germline V gene has CDR1 SGHRS and CDR2 YFSETQ. V was shortened by 4 bases and J by 8 bases, with 18 bases between the two germline ends. This CDR3 spans 14 amino acids.